The rows below give T cell receptor beta chains drawn from one sample of a study of T cell responses to AZD1222 COVID-19 vaccine. This table comes from immunoSEQ multiplex PCR, and its TCRdb copy is limited to in-frame clones, with some not included. In the table there are 150,000 to 200,000 clones, 70% to 90% of which are singletons. The material was peripheral blood, obtained 28 days after the second AZD1222 dose. Every receptor here comes from an adult who received the AZD1222 COVID-19 vaccine. Both conserved end residues are part of each CDR3. Each record gives: CDR3 length, J gene, clone size, V gene, D gene, CDR3 DNA, CDR3 protein. A D gene is named only where the DNA matches it firmly. Clone size is shown for a subset of rows, as once, few, many or a class of expanded clone.

length: 18
J: TRBJ2-6
size: NA
V: TRBV11-2
D: NA
DNA: TGTGCCAGCACCCACCGGTGGCAGGGGTTAGCTGGGGCCAACGTCCTGACTTTC
CDR3: CASTHRWQGLAGANVLTF

length: 14
J: TRBJ1-6
size: NA
V: TRBV2
D: NA
DNA: TGTGCCAGCAGTAATACAAACTATAATTCACCCCTCCACTTT
CDR3: CASSNTNYNSPLHF

length: 17
J: TRBJ1-1
size: NA
V: TRBV27
D: TRBD1
DNA: TGTGCCAGCAGTTTATCCATCTGGAGGGGGCGCGAAACTGAAGCTTTCTTT
CDR3: CASSLSIWRGRETEAFF

length: 13
J: TRBJ1-1
size: NA
V: TRBV10-1
D: NA
DNA: TGCGCCAGCAGCGAGGTCAGGGGCACTGAAGCTTTCTTT
CDR3: CASSEVRGTEAFF

length: 14
J: TRBJ2-7
size: once
V: TRBV18
D: TRBD2
DNA: TGTGCCAGCTCACTCGGGGCTAGCGGCTACGAGCAGTACTTC
CDR3: CASSLGASGYEQYF

length: 18
J: TRBJ2-1
size: NA
V: TRBV4-1
D: TRBD2
DNA: TGCGCCAGCAGCCAACTACTAGCGGGGGTCGTATCCTACAATGAGCAGTTCTTC
CDR3: CASSQLLAGVVSYNEQFF

length: 13
J: TRBJ1-5
size: NA
V: TRBV18
D: NA
DNA: TGTGCCAGCTCATCCCACCGTGATCAGCCCCAGCATTTT
CDR3: CASSSHRDQPQHF

length: 13
J: TRBJ1-1
size: few
V: TRBV19
D: TRBD1
DNA: TGTGCCAGTAGACAGGGGGTGGGGACTGAAGCTTTCTTT
CDR3: CASRQGVGTEAFF

length: 19
J: TRBJ2-3
size: NA
V: TRBV11-2
D: TRBD2
DNA: TGTGCCAGCAGCTTAAGCCCCGGCGGGGGGGCCAGAAGCACAGATACGCAGTATTTT
CDR3: CASSLSPGGGARSTDTQYF

length: 13
J: TRBJ1-1
size: NA
V: TRBV19
D: NA
DNA: TGTGCCAGTAAGGGTCTCGGACCCCATGAAGCTTTCTTT
CDR3: CASKGLGPHEAFF

length: 13
J: TRBJ1-1
size: NA
V: TRBV29-1
D: NA
DNA: TGCAGCGTTGTCCTCCGGGGGCCCACTGAAGCTTTCTTT
CDR3: CSVVLRGPTEAFF

length: 15
J: TRBJ2-5
size: NA
V: TRBV7-2
D: TRBD2
DNA: TGTGCCAGCTTCGGGGGGGCATCTCTAAAAGAGACCCAGTACTTC
CDR3: CASFGGASLKETQYF

length: 11
J: TRBJ2-7
size: NA
V: TRBV12-3/TRBV12-4
D: NA
DNA: TGTGCCAGCAGTGGCCGCTACGAGCAGTACTTC
CDR3: CASSGRYEQYF

length: 11
J: TRBJ2-7
size: NA
V: TRBV30
D: NA
DNA: TGTGCCTTACAGGGGGGGAACGAGCAGTACTTC
CDR3: CALQGGNEQYF

length: 17
J: TRBJ1-5
size: NA
V: TRBV7-6
D: NA
DNA: TGTGCCAGCAGCCGAGACTTTGGGGGGATGATTCTTCAGCCCCAGCATTTT
CDR3: CASSRDFGGMILQPQHF

length: 15
J: TRBJ2-7
size: NA
V: TRBV9
D: TRBD1
DNA: TGTGCCAGCAGCGCCTCGGACAGGGCAGGGTACGAGCAGTACTTC
CDR3: CASSASDRAGYEQYF